Listed below are T cell receptor beta chains from one sample, sequenced in a study of technical replicates of blood from four donors. Clones were sequenced by immunoSEQ multiplex PCR, and TCRdb holds only the in-frame ones, with some missing. The repertoire has about 97,000 clones, about 95% of them found once; the top ten carry about 0.35%. The sequencing input was T cells isolated from PBMCs. The receptor source for this set is a human donor in good health. Each CDR3 is given with its conserved first and last residue. Fields, in order: J gene, D gene, CDR3 length, V gene, clone size, CDR3 protein, CDR3 DNA. D genes are given only for firm matches. Some rows mark clone size as missing; the rest say once, few, many or name a class of expanded clone.

TRBJ1-1	TRBD1	13	TRBV29-1	.	CSVEVGTGTEAFF	TGCAGCGTTGAAGTGGGGACAGGTACTGAAGCTTTCTTT
TRBJ2-5	TRBD1	21	TRBV29-1	.	CSVEDPQTSGTGKLVLETQYF	TGCAGCGTTGAAGACCCGCAAACCTCGGGGACAGGGAAATTGGTCTTAGAGACCCAGTACTTC
TRBJ2-7	TRBD2	15	TRBV19	.	CASTPGGGSGYEQYF	TGTGCCAGTACCCCGGGAGGCGGGAGTGGCTACGAGCAGTACTTC
TRBJ2-1	TRBD2	16	TRBV9	.	CASSAGSGIRNNEQFF	TGTGCCAGCAGCGCGGGGAGCGGGATAAGAAACAATGAGCAGTTCTTC
TRBJ2-7	TRBD1	14	TRBV5-6	.	CASSLQGRFYEQYF	TGTGCCAGCAGCTTACAGGGGCGTTTCTACGAGCAGTACTTC
TRBJ2-5	.	13	TRBV5-6	.	CASSLVQGETQYF	TGTGCCAGCAGCTTGGTCCAGGGAGAGACCCAGTACTTC
TRBJ1-5	.	16	TRBV5-6	.	CASSFMGSPNNQPQHF	TGTGCCAGCAGCTTTATGGGGAGTCCCAACAATCAGCCCCAGCATTTT
TRBJ2-5	.	13	TRBV7-2	once	CASSYDSGKTQYF	TGTGCCAGCAGCTACGATTCGGGGAAGACCCAGTACTTC
TRBJ2-7	TRBD2	13	TRBV7-2	.	CASSPRTSNEQYF	TGTGCCAGCAGCCCCAGGACTAGCAACGAGCAGTACTTC
TRBJ2-3	TRBD2	15	TRBV2	.	CASSTSGKVTDTQYF	TGTGCCAGCAGTACTAGCGGGAAGGTCACAGATACGCAGTATTTT
TRBJ2-7	.	13	TRBV5-1	.	CASSFSSTYEQYF	TGCGCCAGCAGCTTTAGCTCTACCTACGAGCAGTACTTC
TRBJ2-7	TRBD1	14	TRBV5-4	.	CASSFRDRLYEQYF	TGTGCCAGCAGCTTCCGGGACAGGCTGTACGAGCAGTACTTC
TRBJ2-5	.	14	TRBV5-4	.	CASSTAGSQETQYF	TGTGCCAGCAGCACGGCCGGGAGTCAAGAGACCCAGTACTTC
TRBJ2-5	.	11	TRBV20-1	.	CSAGAKTAQYF	TGCAGTGCCGGAGCCAAGACGGCCCAGTACTTC
TRBJ2-1	.	14	TRBV2	.	CASSEASTYNEQFF	TGTGCCAGCAGTGAAGCTAGTACGTACAATGAGCAGTTCTTC
TRBJ2-2	.	13	TRBV18	.	CASRTDLSGELFF	TGTGCCAGCCGAACGGACTTGAGCGGGGAGCTGTTTTTT
TRBJ1-4	.	14	TRBV2	.	CASSALGVNEKLFF	TGTGCCAGCAGTGCACTCGGGGTTAATGAAAAACTGTTTTTT
TRBJ2-5	TRBD2	16	TRBV19	once	CASSARAGGPVETQYF	TGTGCCAGTAGTGCCCGGGCGGGAGGGCCTGTAGAGACCCAGTACTTC
TRBJ2-3	.	13	TRBV28	.	CASSLLQVNTQYF	TGTGCCAGCAGTTTATTACAGGTTAATACGCAGTATTTT
TRBJ2-5	TRBD2	14	TRBV9	.	CASSESGRLETQYF	TGTGCCAGCAGCGAGAGCGGGAGGTTAGAGACCCAGTACTTC
TRBJ2-1	.	15	TRBV4-1	.	CASSQLATMTNEQFF	TGCGCCAGCAGCCAACTTGCGACGATGACTAATGAGCAGTTCTTC
TRBJ2-6	TRBD2	16	TRBV6-1	.	CASSDSAGTGANVLTF	TGTGCCAGCAGTGATTCAGCGGGGACCGGGGCCAACGTCCTGACTTTC